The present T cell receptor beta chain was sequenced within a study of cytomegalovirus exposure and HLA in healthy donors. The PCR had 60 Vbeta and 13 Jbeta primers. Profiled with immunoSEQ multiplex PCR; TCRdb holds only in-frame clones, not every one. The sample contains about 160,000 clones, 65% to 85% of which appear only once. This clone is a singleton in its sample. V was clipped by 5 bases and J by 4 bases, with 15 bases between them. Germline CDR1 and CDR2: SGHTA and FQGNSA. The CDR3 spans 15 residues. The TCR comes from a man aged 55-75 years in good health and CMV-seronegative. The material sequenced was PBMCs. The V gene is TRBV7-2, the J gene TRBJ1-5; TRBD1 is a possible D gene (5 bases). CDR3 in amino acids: CASSPGGRINQPQHF. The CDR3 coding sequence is TGTGCCAGCAGCCCGGGGGGGAGGATAAATCAGCCCCAGCATTTT.